The rows below give T cell receptor beta chains drawn from one sample of a study of T cell changes during pregnancy in multiple sclerosis. TCRdb's table, derived via immunoSEQ multiplex PCR, lists solely in-frame clones and lacks some. The sample has roughly 63,000 clones; about 92% are singletons. The sequenced sample was peripheral blood, obtained in the second trimester of pregnancy. These receptors all stem from a female donor in good health, enrolled as a control in a pregnancy study. Each CDR3 is given with its conserved first and last residue. The D gene is left open where the match is weak. A clone size is listed for some rows: how often the clone was seen (once, few, many), or a class if it is expanded.

>TRBD2|TRBJ2-7|.|TRBV6-5
CASSTTSGSIYEQYF
TGTGCCAGCAGCACAACTAGCGGGAGTATTTACGAGCAGTACTTC
>.|TRBJ1-2|.|TRBV7-2
CASSPYTGSGYTF
TGTGCCAGCAGCCCATATACAGGGTCTGGCTACACCTTC
>.|TRBJ1-2|once|TRBV19
CASSGEEQVNYGYTF
TGTGCCAGTAGTGGGGAGGAACAGGTTAACTATGGCTACACCTTC
>.|TRBJ1-4|.|TRBV2
CASSEAGPLNEKLFF
TGTGCCAGCAGTGAGGCAGGGCCGCTTAATGAAAAACTGTTTTTT
>TRBD2|TRBJ2-5|.|TRBV6-5
CASSLAGLPQETQYF
TGTGCCAGCAGTCTAGCGGGACTCCCCCAAGAGACCCAGTACTTC
>.|TRBJ1-2|.|TRBV19
CASMGASANYGYTF
TGTGCCAGTATGGGGGCCTCAGCTAACTATGGCTACACCTTC
>.|TRBJ1-6|.|TRBV4-1
CASSQPAAPLHF
TGCGCCAGCAGCCAGCCGGCGGCCCCCCTCCACTTT
>.|TRBJ2-5|.|TRBV7-9
CASSLTVNQETQYF
TGTGCCAGCAGCTTGACAGTCAACCAAGAGACCCAGTACTTC
>.|TRBJ2-7|.|TRBV28
CASRLSSSPYEQYF
TGTGCCAGTAGACTATCGAGCAGTCCCTACGAGCAGTACTTC
>TRBD2|TRBJ2-7|.|TRBV7-9
CASRTTSGGFGLYF
TGTGCCAGCCGGACCACTAGCGGGGGGTTCGGTCTGTACTTC
>.|TRBJ2-1|.|TRBV14
CASSRDWVDGQFF
TGTGCCAGCAGCCGGGACTGGGTTGACGGTCAGTTCTTC
>TRBD2|TRBJ2-7|.|TRBV6-1
CASSAGGPTYEQYF
TGTGCCAGCAGTGCGGGGGGTCCTACCTACGAGCAGTACTTC
>.|TRBJ1-5|.|TRBV10-3
CAISDRGDQPQHF
TGTGCCATCAGTGATCGGGGGGACCAGCCCCAGCATTTT
>TRBD1|TRBJ2-5|.|TRBV6-1
CASSEGLGTVQETQYF
TGTGCCAGCAGTGAGGGCCTCGGGACAGTCCAAGAGACCCAGTACTTC
>TRBD1|TRBJ2-1|.|TRBV28
CASSWDRDNEQFF
TGTGCCAGCAGTTGGGACAGGGACAATGAGCAGTTCTTC
>TRBD1|TRBJ2-7|.|TRBV7-9
CASSPAGGFHEQYF
TGTGCCAGCAGCCCCGCAGGGGGCTTTCACGAGCAGTACTTC
>TRBD2|TRBJ2-7|.|TRBV27
CASSLYGTSGTPIGYEQYF
TGTGCCAGCAGTTTATATGGGACTAGCGGGACCCCAATTGGGTACGAGCAGTACTTC
>.|TRBJ1-5|.|TRBV5-5
CASSLQPNSNQPQHF
TGTGCCAGCAGCTTACAACCAAATAGCAATCAGCCCCAGCATTTT
>TRBD1|TRBJ2-1|.|TRBV6-5
CASSSGQGSWNEQFF
TGTGCCAGCAGTTCTGGACAGGGTAGCTGGAATGAGCAGTTCTTC
>TRBD1|TRBJ1-2|.|TRBV19
CASTAAGGLKDGYTF
TGTGCCAGTACGGCGGCAGGGGGTTTGAAGGATGGCTACACCTTC
>.|TRBJ2-1|.|TRBV5-1
CASRGQGSKYEQFF
TGCGCCAGCAGGGGCCAGGGTAGTAAGTATGAGCAGTTCTTC
>TRBD1|TRBJ2-7|.|TRBV2
CASSETGTNGQYF
TGTGCCAGCAGCGAGACAGGGACGAACGGGCAGTACTTC
>TRBD2|TRBJ2-5|few|TRBV9
CASSPFGGQETQYF
TGTGCCAGCAGCCCTTTCGGGGGGCAAGAGACCCAGTACTTC
>.|TRBJ1-6|once|TRBV6-1
CASSVGQAPNSPLHF
TGTGCCAGCAGTGTGGGACAAGCCCCAAATTCACCCCTCCACTTT
>.|TRBJ2-2|.|TRBV11-2
CASTVGVAGELFF
TGTGCCAGCACCGTCGGGGTGGCCGGGGAGCTGTTTTTT
>TRBD1|TRBJ1-1|.|TRBV19
CASIDRGRTEAFF
TGTGCCAGTATAGACAGGGGGCGAACTGAAGCTTTCTTT
>.|TRBJ2-1|.|TRBV5-1
CASSALANEQFF
TGCGCCAGCAGCGCCCTAGCGAATGAGCAGTTCTTC
>TRBD2|TRBJ2-3|.|TRBV9
CASSAGEGRMQYF
TGTGCCAGCAGCGCCGGGGAGGGGCGGATGCAGTATTTT
>.|TRBJ2-7|.|TRBV11-2
CASSPLAGPGEQYF
TGTGCCAGCAGCCCCCTCGCGGGCCCGGGGGAGCAGTACTTC
>TRBD2|TRBJ2-7|.|TRBV25-1
CASSEYAGGGFGSYEQYF
TGTGCCAGCAGTGAATACGCTGGCGGGGGGTTTGGCTCCTACGAGCAGTACTTC
>.|TRBJ1-1|.|TRBV7-9
CASSLVGQLGEAFF
TGTGCCAGCAGCTTAGTCGGACAACTCGGAGAAGCTTTCTTT
>.|TRBJ1-5|few|TRBV4-1
CASSQERDFGNQPQHF
TGCGCCAGCAGCCAAGAGAGGGACTTCGGCAATCAGCCCCAGCATTTT
>.|TRBJ2-3|.|TRBV4-1
CASSQERRYTDTQYF
TGCGCCAGCAGCCAAGAGAGGCGGTACACAGATACGCAGTATTTT
>.|TRBJ2-1|.|TRBV7-3
CASSLGRENEQFF
TGTGCCAGCAGCTTAGGACGGGAGAATGAGCAGTTCTTC
>TRBD2|TRBJ2-7|.|TRBV6-5
CASRSPGGEQYF
TGTGCCAGCAGATCCCCGGGGGGCGAGCAGTACTTC
>.|TRBJ2-3|.|TRBV4-1
CASSASSTTDTQYF
TGCGCCAGCAGCGCAAGTAGCACCACAGATACGCAGTATTTT
>TRBD1|TRBJ1-2|.|TRBV9
CASSAGTVVYGYTF
TGTGCCAGCAGCGCCGGGACAGTCGTCTATGGCTACACCTTC
>.|TRBJ1-2|.|TRBV27
CASSFGQGSGYTF
TGTGCCAGCAGTTTCGGGCAGGGGTCTGGCTACACCTTC
>.|TRBJ2-5|few|TRBV4-2
CASSQTPGEETQYF
TGTGCCAGCAGCCAGACACCGGGAGAAGAGACCCAGTACTTC
>TRBD1|TRBJ1-2|.|TRBV28
CASSNTQGAGNGYTF
TGTGCCAGCAGTAATACCCAGGGGGCTGGAAATGGCTACACCTTC
>TRBD2|TRBJ2-3|once|TRBV18
CASSPLTGGGHADTQYF
TGTGCCAGCTCGCCACTTACCGGGGGAGGGCATGCAGATACGCAGTATTTT
>.|TRBJ2-7|.|TRBV2
CASSEGPGWSYEQYF
TGTGCCAGCAGTGAGGGTCCGGGGTGGTCCTACGAGCAGTACTTC
>TRBD2|TRBJ2-3|.|TRBV9
CASSVETSDPLKDTQYF
TGTGCCAGCAGCGTCGAAACTAGCGACCCCCTCAAAGATACGCAGTATTTT
>TRBD2|TRBJ2-5|.|TRBV29-1
CSVQTLAGYQETQYF
TGCAGCGTTCAGACCCTAGCGGGATACCAAGAGACCCAGTACTTC
>.|TRBJ1-1|.|TRBV9
CASRETGSMNTEAFF
TGTGCCAGCAGAGAAACAGGGTCCATGAACACTGAAGCTTTCTTT